The 11 T cell receptor beta chains reported below all come from one sample, sequenced in a study of blood T cell repertoires in COVID-19. Clones were read by immunoSEQ multiplex PCR, and TCRdb kept only the in-frame ones, dropping some. The sample lists nearly 250,000 clones; 70% to 85% were seen once. Specimen: peripheral blood. The receptors were sampled from a woman at least 80 years old with acute or convalescent COVID-19.

V usage is TRBV6-2 or TRBV6-3 and J usage is TRBJ1-5; TRBD1 matches 9 bases. The CDR3 has 20 residues. The junction had 14 bases not matched to a gene; V was cut back by 0 bases and J by 2 bases. In germline, CDR1 is MNHEY, CDR2 SVGEGT. In DNA, the CDR3 is TGTGCCAGCAGTTACTCGAGACACCGGGACAGGGAGAGCGGCAATCAGCCCCAGCATTTT. It specifies CASSYSRHRDRESGNQPQHF.

This clone appeared a few times. The V gene is TRBV3-1 (or the pseudogene TRBV3-2), the J gene TRBJ2-3; the match to TRBD2 covers 15 bases. The CDR3 has 17 amino acids. After removal of 8 bases from V and 2 bases from J, the junction contained 8 bases not matched to a gene. Germline loops: CDR1 LGHDT, CDR2 YNNKEL (reference sequence). CDR3 sequence reads: CASRPGLAGGPTDTQYF. In DNA form, the CDR3 reads TGTGCCAGCCGGCCGGGACTAGCGGGAGGTCCCACAGATACGCAGTATTTT.

The rearrangement joins TRBV9 to TRBJ2-1; D gene unclear. V gave up 0 bases and J gave up 3 bases, with 4 bases separating them. Germline V CDR1 and CDR2: SGDLS, YYNGEE. CDR3 length equals 13 residues. CDR3 DNA sequence: TGTGCCAGCAGCGTAGGTATCTACAATGAGCAGTTCTTC. Residues: CASSVGIYNEQFF. Based on the CDR3 plus reference TRBV9 and TRBJ2-1, the full variable domain is DSGVTQTPKHLITATGQRVTLRCSPRSGDLSVYWYQQSLDQGLQFLIQYYNGEERAKGNILERFSAQQFPDLHSELNLSSLELGDSALYFCASSVGIYNEQFFGPGTRLTVL.

Here the CDR3 reads CASSSSGGSTDTQYF. CDR3 in DNA: TGTGCCAGCAGTTCCTCAGGGGGTAGCACAGATACGCAGTATTTT. V gene TRBV7-3 combines with J gene TRBJ2-3, with 7 bases that match TRBD1. Trimming removed 6 bases from V and 0 bases from J; junction bases left unmatched: 6. Germline V gives CDR1 SGHTA, CDR2 FQGTGA. CDR3 length equals 15 residues. Drawing the rest from reference TRBV7-3 and TRBJ2-3, the complete variable domain is GAGVSQTPSNKVTEKGKYVELRCDPISGHTALYWYRQSLGQGPEFLIYFQGTGAADDSGLPNDRFFAVRPEGSVSTLKIQRTERGDSAVYLCASSSSGGSTDTQYFGPGTRLTVL.

The chain uses TRBV21-1 and TRBJ1-6; TRBD1 reflects the table's D call only, with no check against the DNA. TRBV21-1 is tagged as a pseudogene. The CDR3 sequence is 20 residues long. The CDR3, as DNA: TGTGCCAGAATAATTCAGGGGACAGGGGGCGCAGGCTCCTATAATTCACCCCTCCACTTT. Translated, it gives CARIIQGTGGAGSYNSPLHF.

The chain is built from TRBV14 and TRBJ1-5; D not certain. The CDR3 has 14 residues. Germline V gene sequence: CDR1 SGHDN, CDR2 FVKESK. Trimming removed 8 bases at V and 5 bases at J, with 16 bases between. As DNA, the CDR3 is TGTGCCAGCTCCGTCCCGCTCTCGGATCAGCCCCAGCATTTT. It translates to CASSVPLSDQPQHF.

The chain is built from TRBV6-2 or TRBV6-3 and TRBJ1-5; 8 nucleotides align to TRBD1. The trim removed 6 bases at V and 5 bases at J, leaving 9 bases unmatched. Per the germline V gene, CDR1 is MNHEY and CDR2 is SVGEGT. The length of the CDR3 is 15 residues. As DNA, the CDR3 is TGTGCCAGCAGCCTAACAGGGGGTACAGATCAGCCCCAGCATTTT. It translates to CASSLTGGTDQPQHF.

This chain links TRBV6-6 with TRBJ1-2; TRBD1 might be the D (5 bases). CDR1 and CDR2 from the germline V gene are MNHNY and SVGAGI (reference sequence). V was trimmed by 2 bases and J by 1 base, leaving 5 bases between them. This CDR3 spans 13 amino acids. The CDR3 is CASSYDSNYGYTF. The CDR3 nucleotides are TGTGCCAGCAGTTACGACAGTAACTATGGCTACACCTTC.

The genes are TRBV7-8 and TRBJ1-6; a possible D gene is TRBD1 (5 bases). Germline lookup yields CDR1 SGHVS and CDR2 FQNEAQ. This CDR3 spans 17 amino acids. With 4 bases removed from V and 0 bases from J, the gap between germline ends came to 13 bases. The CDR3 is CASSSSPGGSYNSPLHF. DNA for the CDR3: TGTGCCAGCAGCTCCTCCCCCGGGGGCTCCTATAATTCACCCCTCCACTTT.

The rearrangement joins TRBV7-2 to TRBJ2-5; TRBD2 aligns across 10 bases. V lost 1 base and J lost 2; bases outside the gene matches: 4. There are 16 residues in the CDR3. CDR1 and CDR2 (germline): SGHTA, FQGNSA. CDR3 in amino acids: CASSLGSLAGQETQYF. CDR3 bases: TGTGCCAGCAGCTTAGGCTCACTAGCGGGGCAAGAGACCCAGTACTTC.

This clone was detected only once. The CDR3 loop reads CASSQRRLAGSYEQYF. The CDR3 DNA sequence: TGTGCCAGCAGCCAACGTCGACTAGCGGGGTCCTACGAGCAGTACTTC. This chain joins TRBV3-1 (or the pseudogene TRBV3-2) and TRBJ2-7; 11 nucleotides agree with TRBD2. The trim removed 2 bases at V and 1 base at J, leaving 4 bases unmatched. Germline assignment: CDR1 LGHDT and CDR2 YNNKEL (reference sequence). The length of the CDR3 is 16 residues.